This T cell receptor beta chain was documented in a study of breast tumors, draining lymph nodes, adjacent tissues (dated by TCRdb to about 2016). A note on the overall study: In breast cancer patients, the study compared the TCR beta repertoires of tumor, adjacent nontumor tissue and axillary lymph nodes. In human breast cancer, the study set out to evaluate how tumor, surrounding tissue and draining lymph node repertoires relate to one another and whether T cells may move between these sites. Overall study outcomes, separate from this receptor: The similarity between tumor and nontumor tissue repertoires was significantly greater in luminal-like breast cancer than in basal-like breast cancer. A scenario in which most tumor T cells derive from the lymph node and then expand within tumor tissue was judged to be consistent with the data. The study presented the conclusion that tumor T cells originate in lymph nodes as consistent with a hypothesis, not as something directly demonstrated. Tumors showed preferential V and J gene usage, and their T-cell repertoire diversity fell below that of lymph nodes yet above that of nontumor tissue.

The junction carries 9 bases between V and J, which are trimmed by 0 bases and 3 bases respectively. From the cysteine through the phenylalanine, the CDR3 covers 15 amino acids. The only DNA kept is the CDR3, 45 bases in frame from the first base. Based on the germline V gene, the CDR1 and CDR2 sequences are KGHSH and LQKENI. Sequencer: Illumina HiSeq 2000. Multiplex PCR amplification was used to generate the TCR beta chain libraries. High-throughput sequencing was used to analyze the amplified TCR beta chain products. The raw public data were reprocessed by TCRdb itself: fastp quality trimming at Q25, MiXCR clonotype calling, in-frame beta chains only. Rows are combined by CDR3 protein, so each entry shows the most common genes and DNA. Present in this sample are 60,000 to 70,000 distinct CDR3 sequences, 45% to 60% of which were seen just once. Approximately 19% of the sample belongs to the ten largest clones.

This clonotype has at least ten counts. The clone's antigen remains unknown. No base-level quality is on record; no much larger clone is a single base apart. The source of this sequence is a female donor with breast cancer. Some clones in this sample may be carry-over from other donors' samples. The specimen was breast tumor tissue. The chain was built from TRBV18 and TRBJ1-3, with no confident D gene call. CDR3 reads: CASSPPSGSGNTIYF. The DNA sequence is TGTGCCAGCTCACCACCGAGCGGCAGTGGAAACACCATATATTTT.